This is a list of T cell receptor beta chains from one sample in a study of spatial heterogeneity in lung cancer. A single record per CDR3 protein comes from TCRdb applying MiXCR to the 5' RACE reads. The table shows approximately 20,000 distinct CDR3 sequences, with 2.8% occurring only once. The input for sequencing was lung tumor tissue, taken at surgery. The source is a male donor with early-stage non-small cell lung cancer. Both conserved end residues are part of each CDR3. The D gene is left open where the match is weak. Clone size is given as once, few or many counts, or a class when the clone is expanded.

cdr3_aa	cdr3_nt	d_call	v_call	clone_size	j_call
CAISDEESYEQYF	TGTGCCATCAGTGACGAGGAGTCCTACGAGCAGTACTTC	-	TRBV10-3	many	TRBJ2-7
CASSLNGAGANVLTF	TGCGCCAGCAGCTTAAATGGAGCTGGGGCCAACGTCCTGACTTTC	-	TRBV5-1	many	TRBJ2-6
CSARDPSGAPDEQFF	TGCAGTGCTAGAGACCCTAGCGGGGCCCCGGATGAGCAGTTCTTC	TRBD2	TRBV20-1	many	TRBJ2-1
CASRTGWEKLFF	TGTGCCAGCCGGACAGGATGGGAAAAACTGTTTTTT	TRBD1	TRBV19	many	TRBJ1-4
CASSPPPDVERGFGEKLFF	TGTGCCAGCTCACCACCGCCGGACGTCGAGAGGGGTTTTGGGGAAAAACTGTTTTTT	-	TRBV18	many	TRBJ1-4
CASSLSSGAYSSYEQYF	TGCGCCAGCAGCTTGTCATCCGGGGCCTACAGCTCCTACGAGCAGTACTTC	-	TRBV5-1	many	TRBJ2-7
CASSLGNSRGYTF	TGTGCCAGCAGCTTGGGCAATTCGCGAGGCTACACCTTC	-	TRBV5-6	many	TRBJ1-2
CASSYSLTGGGSPLHF	TGTGCCAGCAGTTACTCTTTGACAGGGGGAGGATCACCCCTCCACTTT	TRBD1	TRBV6-5	many	TRBJ1-6
CASQGQGKYEQYF	TGTGCCAGCCAGGGACAGGGGAAATACGAGCAGTACTTC	TRBD1	TRBV5-6	many	TRBJ2-7
CSATGGASVQEQYF	TGCAGCGCCACAGGGGGGGCTAGCGTCCAGGAGCAGTACTTC	-	TRBV29-1	many	TRBJ2-7
CASSQRTGGNTGELFF	TGTGCCAGCAGCCAACGGACAGGGGGCAACACCGGGGAGCTGTTTTTT	TRBD1	TRBV7-8	many	TRBJ2-2
CATSSPPSSFQYF	TGTGCCACCAGCAGCCCCCCCTCCAGCTTCCAGTACTTC	-	TRBV15	many	TRBJ2-5
CASKVTGAYTGELFF	TGTGCCAGCAAAGTGACGGGGGCCTACACCGGGGAGCTGTTTTTT	-	TRBV11-3	many	TRBJ2-2
CASSQDLSGGGGEQFF	TGCGCCAGCAGCCAAGATCTTAGCGGGGGTGGTGGTGAGCAGTTCTTC	TRBD2	TRBV4-3	many	TRBJ2-1
CASSLKQGNGYTF	TGTGCCAGCAGCTTGAAACAGGGGAATGGCTACACCTTC	TRBD1	TRBV7-9	many	TRBJ1-2
CSAGSDGWDETQYF	TGCAGTGCTGGGTCGGACGGGTGGGACGAGACCCAGTACTTC	-	TRBV20-1	many	TRBJ2-5
CASSFTGGTTNEKLFF	TGTGCCAGCAGCTTCACAGGGGGCACAACTAATGAAAAACTGTTTTTT	TRBD1	TRBV12-3/TRBV12-4	many	TRBJ1-4
CSARATHSGRPETQYF	TGCAGTGCTAGAGCCACTCATAGCGGGAGGCCAGAGACCCAGTACTTC	TRBD2	TRBV20-1	many	TRBJ2-5
CATSESGTGLLHNEQFF	TGTGCCACCAGTGAATCCGGGACAGGGCTTCTCCACAATGAGCAGTTCTTC	TRBD1	TRBV24-1	many	TRBJ2-1
CASSFRGLAGTEQFF	TGTGCCAGCAGCTTCCGTGGACTAGCGGGTACTGAGCAGTTCTTC	TRBD2	TRBV7-2	many	TRBJ2-1